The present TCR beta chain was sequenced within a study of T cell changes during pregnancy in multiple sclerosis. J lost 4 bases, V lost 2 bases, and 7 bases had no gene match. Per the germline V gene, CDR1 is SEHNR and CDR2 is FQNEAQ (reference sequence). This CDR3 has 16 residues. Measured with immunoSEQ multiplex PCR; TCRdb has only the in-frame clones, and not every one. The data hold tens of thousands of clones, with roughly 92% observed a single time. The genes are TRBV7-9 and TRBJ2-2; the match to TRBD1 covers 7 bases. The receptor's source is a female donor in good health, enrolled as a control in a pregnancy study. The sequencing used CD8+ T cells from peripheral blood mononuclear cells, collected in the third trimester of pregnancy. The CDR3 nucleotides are TGTGCCAGCAGCTTACATCAGACAGGGATCACCGGGGAGCTGTTTTTT. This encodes CASSLHQTGITGELFF.